This T cell receptor (beta chain) was profiled in a study of T cell responses to AZD1222 COVID-19 vaccine. Study results and caveats: Across spike, vaccine-associated CD4 TCRs were found, dominant at 160-218 and 743-854. The number of AZD1222 recipients seropositive at baseline was only five or six. Most donors were white British and more were female, and clonal diversity was possibly underestimated.

Measured with immunoSEQ multiplex PCR; TCRdb has only the in-frame clones, and not every one. The sample consists of under 200,000 clones, more than 75% of them appearing once. The germline gives CDR1 SGHKS, CDR2 YYEKEE (reference sequence). Trimming pared 5 bases from V and 5 bases from J, leaving 10 bases between. CDR3 length: 13 amino acids. A note on this clone: What it recognizes is unknown.

The specimen was peripheral blood, collected 28 days after the second AZD1222 dose. This chain links TRBV5-5 with TRBJ2-2; D not resolved. This clonotype was obtained from an adult who received the AZD1222 COVID-19 vaccine. In DNA, the CDR3 is TGTGCCAGCAGTCCAGACCCTACCGGGGAGCTGTTTTTT. Translating gives CASSPDPTGELFF.